This T cell receptor beta chain was observed in a study of CD8+CD57+ T cells in acquired aplastic anemia. Study summary: Sorted CD4+ and CD8+ cell DNA averaged about 3.5 ug. Study results and limitations: Between patients and controls, some 31 CD8+ CDR3 sequences were found in common. Levels of CD8+ Simpson's diversity were not significantly distinct in patients versus controls.

Germline V gene data show CDR1 as MGHRA and CDR2 as YSYEKL. The V end was cut by 2 bases, the J end by 0 bases, with 11 bases between. The CDR3 consists of 15 residues. An expansion of CD8+CD57+ cells by flow cytometry had been shown in patients chosen for sequencing. Genomic DNA provided the template from which TCR beta VDJ and CDR3 profiles were obtained. TCRdb ran MiXCR on the reads and lists one entry per CDR3 protein. The sample yields approximately 100,000 distinct CDR3 sequences, less than 75% seen once. Points on this clonotype: Its antigen remains unknown.

The TCR originated in a human donor with aplastic anemia. J is TRBJ2-7 and V is TRBV4-1; D gene ambiguous. The sequenced material came from sorted CD4+, CD8+, or CD8+CD57+ T cells (not recorded which) from PBMCs. The CDR3 DNA is TGCGCCAGCAGCCAATCCATCCACAGCTCCTACGAGCAGTACTTC. This codes for CASSQSIHSSYEQYF.